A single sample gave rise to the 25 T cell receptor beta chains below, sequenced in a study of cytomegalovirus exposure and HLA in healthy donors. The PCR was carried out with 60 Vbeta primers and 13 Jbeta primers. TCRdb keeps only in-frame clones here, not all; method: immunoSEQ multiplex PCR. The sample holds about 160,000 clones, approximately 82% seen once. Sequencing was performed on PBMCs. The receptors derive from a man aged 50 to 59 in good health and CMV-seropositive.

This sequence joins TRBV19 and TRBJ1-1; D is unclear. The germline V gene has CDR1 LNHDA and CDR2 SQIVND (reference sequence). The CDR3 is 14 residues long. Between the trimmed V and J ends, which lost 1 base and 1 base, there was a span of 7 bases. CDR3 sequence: CASSIGVGNTEAFF. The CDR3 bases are TGTGCCAGTAGTATAGGCGTTGGGAACACTGAAGCTTTCTTT.

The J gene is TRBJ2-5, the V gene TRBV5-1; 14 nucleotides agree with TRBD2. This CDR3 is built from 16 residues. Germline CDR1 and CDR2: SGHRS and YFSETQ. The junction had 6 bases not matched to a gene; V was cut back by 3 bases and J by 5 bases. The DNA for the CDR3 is TGCGCCAGCAGCTCGGGACTAGCGGGAGAAACGGAGACCCAGTACTTC. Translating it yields CASSSGLAGETETQYF.

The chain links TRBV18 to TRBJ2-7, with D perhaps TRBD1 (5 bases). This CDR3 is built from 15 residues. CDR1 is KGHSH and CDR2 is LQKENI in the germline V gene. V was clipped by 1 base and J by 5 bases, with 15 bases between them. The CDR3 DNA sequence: TGTGCCAGCTCACCACTCCGCAGGGTTGGAGACGAGCAGTACTTC. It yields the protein CASSPLRRVGDEQYF.

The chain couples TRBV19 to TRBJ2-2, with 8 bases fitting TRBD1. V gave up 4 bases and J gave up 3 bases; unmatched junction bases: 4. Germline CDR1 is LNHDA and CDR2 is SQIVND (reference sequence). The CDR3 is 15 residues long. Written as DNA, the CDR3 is TGTGCCAGTAGTACGACAGGGGTCTACACCGGGGAGCTGTTTTTT. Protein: CASSTTGVYTGELFF.

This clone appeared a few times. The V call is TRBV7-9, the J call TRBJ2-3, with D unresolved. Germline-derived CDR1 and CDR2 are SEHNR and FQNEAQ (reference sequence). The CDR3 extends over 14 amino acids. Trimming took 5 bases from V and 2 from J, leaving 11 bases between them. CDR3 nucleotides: TGTGCCAGCAGCCACACTGAGGCCACAGATACGCAGTATTTT. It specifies CASSHTEATDTQYF.

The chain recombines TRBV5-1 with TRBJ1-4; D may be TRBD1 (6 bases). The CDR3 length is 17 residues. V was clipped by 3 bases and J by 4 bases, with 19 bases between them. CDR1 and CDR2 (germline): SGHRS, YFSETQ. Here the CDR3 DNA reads TGCGCCAGCAGCTCCGGAACTAACAGGGCTTTTAATGAAAAACTGTTTTTT. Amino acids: CASSSGTNRAFNEKLFF.

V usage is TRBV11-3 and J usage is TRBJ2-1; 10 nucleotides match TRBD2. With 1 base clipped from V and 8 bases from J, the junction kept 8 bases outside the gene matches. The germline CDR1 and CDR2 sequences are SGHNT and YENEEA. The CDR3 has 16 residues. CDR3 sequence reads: CASSLGPSGSGDEQFF. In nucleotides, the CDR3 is TGTGCCAGCAGCTTAGGCCCTAGCGGGAGTGGCGATGAGCAGTTCTTC.

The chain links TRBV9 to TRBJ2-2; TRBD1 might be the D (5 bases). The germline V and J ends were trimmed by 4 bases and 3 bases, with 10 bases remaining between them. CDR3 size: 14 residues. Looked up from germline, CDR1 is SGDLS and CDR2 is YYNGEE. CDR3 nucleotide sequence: TGTGCCAGCAGCCCCGACAGAGACACCGGGGAGCTGTTTTTT. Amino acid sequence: CASSPDRDTGELFF.

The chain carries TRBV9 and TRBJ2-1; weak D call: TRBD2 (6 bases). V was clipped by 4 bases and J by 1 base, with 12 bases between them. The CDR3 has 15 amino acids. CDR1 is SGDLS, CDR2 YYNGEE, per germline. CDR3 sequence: CASSSSGDSYNEQFF. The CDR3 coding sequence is TGTGCCAGCAGCAGTAGCGGTGATTCCTACAATGAGCAGTTCTTC.

For the CDR3, the DNA is TGCGCCAGCAGCCTCACGACTAGCGGGGGGGCGAGTGAGCAGTTCTTC. Protein sequence: CASSLTTSGGASEQFF. This rearrangement joins TRBV5-1 to TRBJ2-1, with 14 nucleotides matching TRBD2. J was trimmed by 9 bases and V by 4 bases; bases with no gene match: 9. Germline V gives CDR1 SGHRS, CDR2 YFSETQ. CDR3 size: 16 residues.

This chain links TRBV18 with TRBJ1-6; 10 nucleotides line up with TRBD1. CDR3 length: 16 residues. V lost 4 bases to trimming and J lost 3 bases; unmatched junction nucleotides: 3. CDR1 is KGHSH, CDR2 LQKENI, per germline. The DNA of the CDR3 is TGTGCCAGCTCACGACAGGGGGCCGGCTATAATTCACCCCTCCACTTT. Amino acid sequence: CASSRQGAGYNSPLHF.

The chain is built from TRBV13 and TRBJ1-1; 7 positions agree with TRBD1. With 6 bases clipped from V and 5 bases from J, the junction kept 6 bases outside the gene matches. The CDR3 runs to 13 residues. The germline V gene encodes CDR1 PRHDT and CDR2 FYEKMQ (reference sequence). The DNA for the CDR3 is TGTGCCAGCAGTCGACAGGGTGGTACTGAAGCTTTCTTT. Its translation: CASSRQGGTEAFF.

The CDR3 is CASSLLRTSNNEQFF. CDR3 nucleotide sequence: TGTGCCAGCAGCCTTCTTCGGACTAGCAACAATGAGCAGTTCTTC. This rearrangement joins TRBV2 to TRBJ2-1, with 8 nucleotides matching TRBD2. This CDR3 comprises 15 residues. CDR1 SNHLY and CDR2 FYNNEI come from the germline V gene. V lost 6 bases, J lost 5 bases, and 9 bases stayed unmatched.

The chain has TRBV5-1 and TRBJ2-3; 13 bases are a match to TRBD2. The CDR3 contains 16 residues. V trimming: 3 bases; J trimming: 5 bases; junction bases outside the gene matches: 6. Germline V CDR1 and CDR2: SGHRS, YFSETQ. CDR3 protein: CASSYGLAGVGDTQYF. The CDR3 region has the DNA TGCGCCAGCAGCTATGGACTAGCGGGAGTTGGAGATACGCAGTATTTT. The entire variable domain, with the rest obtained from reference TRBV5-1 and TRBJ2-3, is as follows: KAGVTQTPRYLIKTRGQQVTLSCSPISGHRSVSWYQQTPGQGLQFLFEYFSETQRNKGNFPGRFSGRQFSNSRSEMNVSTLELGDSALYLCASSYGLAGVGDTQYFGPGTRLTVL.

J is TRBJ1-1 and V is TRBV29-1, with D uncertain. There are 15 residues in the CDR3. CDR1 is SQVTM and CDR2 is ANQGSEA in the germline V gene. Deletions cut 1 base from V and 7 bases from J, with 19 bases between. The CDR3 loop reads CSVEAAVSQFGEAFF. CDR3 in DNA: TGCAGCGTTGAAGCGGCAGTATCACAGTTCGGTGAAGCTTTCTTT.

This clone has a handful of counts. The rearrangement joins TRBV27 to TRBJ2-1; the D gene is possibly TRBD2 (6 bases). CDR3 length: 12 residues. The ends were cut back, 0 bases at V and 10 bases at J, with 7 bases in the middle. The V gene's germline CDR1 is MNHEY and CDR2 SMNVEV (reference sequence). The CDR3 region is CASSLSGGEQFF. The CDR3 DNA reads TGTGCCAGCAGTTTATCGGGAGGCGAGCAGTTCTTC.

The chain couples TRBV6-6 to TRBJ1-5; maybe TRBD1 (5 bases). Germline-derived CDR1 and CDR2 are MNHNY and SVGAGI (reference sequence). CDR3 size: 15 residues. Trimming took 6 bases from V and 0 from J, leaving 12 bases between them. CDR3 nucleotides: TGTGCCAGCAGCCCACAGGAGAGTAGCAATCAGCCCCAGCATTTT. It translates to CASSPQESSNQPQHF.

This chain's CDR3 is CASSRGNREFF. CDR3 coding DNA: TGTGCCAGCAGTAGGGGTAATCGCGAGTTCTTC. This rearrangement joins TRBV7-9 to TRBJ2-1, with a tentative D call TRBD1 (5 bases). Germline-derived CDR1 and CDR2 are SEHNR and FQNEAQ (reference sequence). V gave up 6 bases and J gave up 14 bases, with 14 bases separating them. The CDR3 spans 11 residues.

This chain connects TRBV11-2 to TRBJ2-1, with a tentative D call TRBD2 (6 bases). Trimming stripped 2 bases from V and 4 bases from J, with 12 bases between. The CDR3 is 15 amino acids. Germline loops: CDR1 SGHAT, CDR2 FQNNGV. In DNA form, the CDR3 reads TGTGCCAGCAGCTTAAGGACTACCCGTTACAATGAGCAGTTCTTC. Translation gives CASSLRTTRYNEQFF.

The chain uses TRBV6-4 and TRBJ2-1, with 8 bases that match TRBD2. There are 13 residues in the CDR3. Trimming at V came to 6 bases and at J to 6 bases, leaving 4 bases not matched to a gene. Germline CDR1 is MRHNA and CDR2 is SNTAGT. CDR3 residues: CASSGLAGNEQFF. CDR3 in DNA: TGTGCCAGCAGCGGGCTAGCGGGCAATGAGCAGTTCTTC.

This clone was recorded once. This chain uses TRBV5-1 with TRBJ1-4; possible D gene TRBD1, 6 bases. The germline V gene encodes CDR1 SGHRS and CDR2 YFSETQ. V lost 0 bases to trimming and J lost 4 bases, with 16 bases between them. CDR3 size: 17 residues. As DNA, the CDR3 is TGCGCCAGCAGCTTGGCAGGGGCCCGCCGATATAATGAAAAACTGTTTTTT. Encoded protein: CASSLAGARRYNEKLFF.

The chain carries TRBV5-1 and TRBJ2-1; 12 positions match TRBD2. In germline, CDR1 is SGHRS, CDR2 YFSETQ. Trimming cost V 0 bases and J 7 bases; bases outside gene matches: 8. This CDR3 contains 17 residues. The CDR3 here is CASSLEVMTSGSNEQFF. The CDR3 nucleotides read TGCGCCAGCAGCTTGGAGGTAATGACTAGCGGGAGTAATGAGCAGTTCTTC. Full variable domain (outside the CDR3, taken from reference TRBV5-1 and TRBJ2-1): KAGVTQTPRYLIKTRGQQVTLSCSPISGHRSVSWYQQTPGQGLQFLFEYFSETQRNKGNFPGRFSGRQFSNSRSEMNVSTLELGDSALYLCASSLEVMTSGSNEQFFGPGTRLTVL.

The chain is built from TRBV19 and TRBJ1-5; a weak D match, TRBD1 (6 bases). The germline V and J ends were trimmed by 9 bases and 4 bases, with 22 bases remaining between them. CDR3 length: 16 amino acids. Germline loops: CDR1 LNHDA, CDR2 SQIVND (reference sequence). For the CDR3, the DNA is TGTGCCAGCCAAATCTGGGGGGGGCAGGGGAATCAGCCCCAGCATTTT. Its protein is CASQIWGGQGNQPQHF.

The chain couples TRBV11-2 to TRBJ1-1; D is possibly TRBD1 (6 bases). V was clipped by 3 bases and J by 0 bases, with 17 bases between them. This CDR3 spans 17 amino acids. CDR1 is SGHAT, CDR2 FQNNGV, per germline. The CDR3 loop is CASSFFRGGELNTEAFF. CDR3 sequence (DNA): TGTGCCAGCAGCTTCTTTCGAGGGGGGGAATTGAACACTGAAGCTTTCTTT.

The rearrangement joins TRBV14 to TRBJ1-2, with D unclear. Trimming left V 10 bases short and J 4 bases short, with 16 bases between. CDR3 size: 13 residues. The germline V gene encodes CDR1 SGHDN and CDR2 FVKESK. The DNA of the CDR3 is TGTGCCACCGAGAGGGAGGAGGGCTATGGCTACACCTTC. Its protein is CATEREEGYGYTF. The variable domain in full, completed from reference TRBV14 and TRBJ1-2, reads EAGVTQFPSHSVIEKGQTVTLRCDPISGHDNLYWYRRVMGKEIKFLLHFVKESKQDESGMPNNRFLAERTGGTYSTLKVQPAELEDSGVYFCATEREEGYGYTFGSGTRLTVV.